This T cell receptor beta chain was recovered during a study of regulatory T cells in long-lasting Graves disease. Researchers made TCR beta libraries by using iRepertoire HTBI primers and running Arm-PCR on CDR3 regions. MiXCR was run by TCRdb on the multiplex PCR reads, yielding one entry per CDR3 protein. The sample carries around 250,000 distinct CDR3 sequences, around 20% recorded once. This clonotype was found many times. No antigen is known for it. Study-level findings and limits: Patients whose Graves' disease persisted exhibited lower TCR diversity than those newly diagnosed. Exclusively peripheral blood, rather than thyroid tissue, was studied. There was favoring of TRBV28, TRBJ1-2 and TRBJ2-5 in persistent disease.

Time point in this sample: newly diagnosed GD, antithyroid drugs for less than 3 months. Isolated PBMC RNA provided the starting material for the TCR library. The patients included were those that came from an endocrinology department in Xi'an, China. The CDR3 has 16 amino acids. V lost 6 bases and J lost 1, with 18 bases in between. The V gene's germline CDR1 is SGHTA and CDR2 FQGNSA. This clonotype was obtained from a female donor with Graves disease. Sequenced here: peripheral blood mononuclear cells (PBMCs), sampled at new diagnosis, from a patient treated with antithyroid drugs. The chain links TRBV7-2 to TRBJ1-1; TRBD1 might be the D (6 bases). The CDR3 nucleotides read TGTGCCAGCAGTAGAGCGGGACACTACCCGAACACTGAAGCTTTCTTT. Its protein product is CASSRAGHYPNTEAFF.